Shown below are 20 T cell receptor beta chains from a single sample sequenced in a study of blood T cells in healthy people across ages. Combining a sample-barcoded 5' primer with a J-beta primer mix, a second PCR ran for about 7 to 12 cycles. TCRdb redid the calling of the 5' RACE reads with MiXCR, one entry per CDR3 protein. The table shows 1,500,000 or so distinct CDR3 sequences, with approximately 60% occurring only once. The source material was blood. These receptors were obtained from a young man in good health.

The rearrangement links TRBV5-1 to TRBJ1-1; 12 bases are shared with TRBD1. V shed 10 bases and J 3 bases; nucleotides not matched to a gene: 16. Germline V gene data show CDR1 as SGHRS and CDR2 as YFSETQ. The CDR3 spans 17 residues. The CDR3 sequence: CASFPGTGGPEDTEAFF. The CDR3 coding sequence is TGCGCCTCGTTTCCCGGGACAGGGGGCCCGGAGGACACTGAAGCTTTCTTT. The full variable domain, completed using reference TRBV5-1 and TRBJ1-1, is KAGVTQTPRYLIKTRGQQVTLSCSPISGHRSVSWYQQTPGQGLQFLFEYFSETQRNKGNFPGRFSGRQFSNSRSEMNVSTLELGDSALYLCASFPGTGGPEDTEAFFGQGTRLTVV.

The chain joins TRBV7-2 to TRBJ2-7, with a tentative D call TRBD1 (6 bases). This CDR3 is built from 14 residues. V was clipped by 5 bases and J by 2 bases, with 13 bases between them. CDR1 and CDR2 from the germline V gene are SGHTA and FQGNSA. CDR3 nucleotides: TGTGCCAGCAGCCAGTACAGGGAGACCTACGAGCAGTACTTC. Amino acids: CASSQYRETYEQYF.

This clonotype was counted only a few times. This sequence joins TRBV7-2 and TRBJ1-2; the D gene is possibly TRBD1 (5 bases). Germline V lookup: CDR1 SGHTA, CDR2 FQGNSA. CDR3 length: 15 amino acids. The ends were cut back, 3 bases at V and 0 bases at J, with 11 bases in the middle. The CDR3 loop is CASSLSGEANYGYTF. CDR3 bases: TGTGCCAGCAGCTTGTCGGGGGAGGCTAACTATGGCTACACCTTC. The entire variable domain, with the rest obtained from reference TRBV7-2 and TRBJ1-2, is as follows: GAGVSQSPSNKVTEKGKDVELRCDPISGHTALYWYRQSLGQGLEFLIYFQGNSAPDKSGLPSDRFSAERTGGSVSTLTIQRTQQEDSAVYLCASSLSGEANYGYTFGSGTRLTVV.

The table lists this clonotype with a few counts. The chain carries TRBV27 and TRBJ2-5, with D perhaps assigned TRBD1 or TRBD2 (5 bases each). The CDR3 contains 14 residues. From germline, CDR1 is MNHEY and CDR2 SMNVEV (reference sequence). V was shortened by 6 bases and J by 5 bases, with 16 bases between the two germline ends. The CDR3, as DNA: TGTGCCAGCAGGCAACGAGGGGCATTTGAGACCCAGTACTTC. Translation gives CASRQRGAFETQYF.

In its sample, this clonotype was seen once. CDR3 in DNA: TGCGCCAGCAGTGAGGCGTCGGGGAATCAGCCCCAGCATTTT. Translating it yields CASSEASGNQPQHF. This chain links TRBV10-2 with TRBJ1-5; D gene uncertain. The V gene's germline CDR1 is WSHSY and CDR2 SAAADI. Trimming removed 2 bases from V and 4 bases from J, with 9 bases in between. The CDR3 covers 14 residues.

V gene TRBV7-9 combines with J gene TRBJ2-3; 10 bases map to TRBD2. The germline gives CDR1 SEHNR, CDR2 FQNEAQ (reference sequence). V shed 4 bases, J shed 4 bases, and the junction held 11 bases outside the gene matches. The CDR3 has 17 residues. CDR3: CASSSLPAGGPADTQYF. The CDR3 region has the DNA TGTGCCAGCAGCTCCCTCCCAGCGGGGGGGCCCGCAGATACGCAGTATTTT.

Comments on this clonotype: An end of the junction does not agree with germline; a read error may underlie this. The chain employs TRBV4-1 and TRBJ1-2; D gene ambiguous. The CDR3 totals 13 residues. Germline loops: CDR1 MGHRA, CDR2 YSYEKL. CDR3 coding DNA: TGCGCCAGTAGCCTATTTCCCCGAGATGGCTACACCTTC. Translation gives CASSLFPRDGYTF.

The rearrangement links TRBV7-9 to TRBJ2-4, with unresolved D. Germline values: CDR1 SEHNR, CDR2 FQNEAQ (reference sequence). CDR3 length: 11 amino acids. V lost 5 bases and J 7 bases, leaving 6 bases between the germline ends. The CDR3 DNA reads TGTGCCAGCAGCCCGGTGAACATTCAGTACTTC. The encoded protein is CASSPVNIQYF.

This clonotype was observed a few times. The chain is built from TRBV29-1 and TRBJ1-1; D not resolved. Germline V lookup: CDR1 SQVTM, CDR2 ANQGSEA. This CDR3 contains 11 residues. Trimming pared 3 bases from V and 7 bases from J, leaving 9 bases between. The CDR3 DNA follows: TGCAGCGTTGACTTTAATGGTGAAGCTTTCTTT. Translation: CSVDFNGEAFF.

V is TRBV6-2 or TRBV6-3 and J is TRBJ2-7; possibly TRBD1 for D (6 bases). Germline V lookup: CDR1 MNHEY, CDR2 SVGEGT. The CDR3 loop spans 14 amino acids. The V gene lost 6 bases and the J gene lost 6 bases, with 18 bases spanning the gap. The CDR3 sequence is CASRGPGQFIEQYF. The CDR3 nucleotides are TGTGCCAGCAGGGGGCCGGGACAATTCATCGAGCAGTACTTC.

This clonotype was seen a few times. This rearrangement joins TRBV6-2 or TRBV6-3 to TRBJ2-5; 7 positions match TRBD2. This CDR3 has 14 residues. After removal of 7 bases from V and 4 bases from J, the junction contained 9 bases not matched to a gene. Germline CDR1 and CDR2: MNHEY and SVGEGT. In DNA form, the CDR3 reads TGTGCCAGCATCCCATCGACTAGCCGAGAGACCCAGTACTTC. It specifies CASIPSTSRETQYF.

V is TRBV9 and J is TRBJ1-2; D perhaps matches TRBD1 (5 bases). This CDR3 spans 13 amino acids. Trimming shortened V by 7 bases and J by 6 bases, and 16 bases separated the two germline ends. Germline V gives CDR1 SGDLS, CDR2 YYNGEE. The CDR3 sequence: CASSPARADGYTF. CDR3 in DNA: TGTGCCAGCTCCCCGGCCAGGGCAGATGGCTACACCTTC.

The rearrangement uses TRBV4-3 and TRBJ1-3; no clear D. The germline gives CDR1 LGHNA, CDR2 YSLEER. CDR3 length equals 15 residues. Trimming took off 0 bases at V and 2 bases at J, with 8 bases between the two ends. CDR3 sequence: CASSQELKTGNTIYF. The CDR3 bases are TGCGCCAGCAGCCAAGAACTAAAAACTGGAAACACCATATATTTT.

V gene TRBV2 combines with J gene TRBJ2-3; 9 nucleotides line up with TRBD2. CDR1 and CDR2 (germline): SNHLY, FYNNEI. J gave up 0 bases and V 4 bases, and 11 bases lay outside the gene matches. The CDR3 has 18 residues. The CDR3 reads CASSGGSGSKASTDTQYF. DNA for the CDR3: TGTGCCAGCAGTGGTGGTAGCGGGAGCAAAGCTAGCACAGATACGCAGTATTTT.

V gene TRBV7-9 combines with J gene TRBJ1-2; 9 positions match TRBD1. The junction had 4 bases not matched to a gene; V was cut back by 1 base and J by 4 bases. In germline, CDR1 is SEHNR, CDR2 FQNEAQ (reference sequence). The CDR3 consists of 15 residues. The CDR3 reads CASSLGGQGLYGYTF. In DNA form, the CDR3 reads TGTGCCAGCAGCTTAGGGGGACAGGGCCTCTATGGCTACACCTTC.

V is TRBV2 and J is TRBJ2-7; a weak D match, TRBD1 (6 bases). This CDR3 has 15 amino acids. V was clipped by 4 bases and J by 5 bases, with 18 bases between them. The germline V gene has CDR1 SNHLY and CDR2 FYNNEI. CDR3 sequence: CASSGILGQLDEQYF. CDR3 DNA sequence: TGTGCCAGCAGTGGAATTCTTGGACAGTTGGACGAGCAGTACTTC.

The chain has TRBV20-1 and TRBJ1-1; 8 bases align to TRBD1. Germline lookup yields CDR1 DFQATT and CDR2 SNEGSKA (reference sequence). CDR3 length: 14 amino acids. Trimming removed 0 bases from V and 7 bases from J; junction bases left unmatched: 7. The DNA of the CDR3 is TGCAGTGCTAGAGATTACCGGGACAGGAATGAAGCTTTCTTT. Its translation is CSARDYRDRNEAFF.

This chain connects TRBV10-3 to TRBJ2-2; unclear D gene. There are 15 residues in the CDR3. Trimming shortened V by 3 bases and J by 6 bases, and 14 bases separated the two germline ends. CDR1 is ENHRY, CDR2 SYGVKD, per germline. The CDR3 protein is CAISESLVGAGELFF. The CDR3 nucleotides read TGTGCCATCAGTGAATCCCTAGTAGGCGCCGGGGAGCTGTTTTTT.

CDR3 loop: CASSIGGRSYNEQFF. In DNA form, the CDR3 reads TGTGCCAGCAGTATAGGCGGCCGCTCCTACAATGAGCAGTTCTTC. The rearrangement uses TRBV2 and TRBJ2-1; no firm D call. The germline CDR1 and CDR2 sequences are SNHLY and FYNNEI. The CDR3 sequence is 15 residues long. Deletions cut 5 bases from V and 0 bases from J, with 11 bases between.

The chain is built from TRBV7-9 and TRBJ2-1; 8 bases are shared with TRBD2. Unmatched junction bases numbered 4, after V lost 3 bases and J lost 3 bases. Germline CDR1 is SEHNR and CDR2 is FQNEAQ (reference sequence). The CDR3 covers 15 residues. CDR3 region: CASSFGSGGYNEQFF. CDR3 DNA: TGTGCCAGCAGCTTCGGGAGCGGGGGCTACAATGAGCAGTTCTTC. Together with reference TRBV7-9 and TRBJ2-1, the CDR3 gives the full variable domain: DTGVSQNPRHKITKRGQNVTFRCDPISEHNRLYWYRQTLGQGPEFLTYFQNEAQLEKSRLLSDRFSAERPKGSFSTLEIQRTEQGDSAMYLCASSFGSGGYNEQFFGPGTRLTVL.